The text below deals with one T cell receptor (beta chain). Its antigen remains unidentified. The record has no base qualities; no much larger clone is one base away. This sample stems from a study of graft-versus-host responses after intestinal transplantation (dated by TCRdb to the early 2020s). With regard to the full study: Recipients received multivisceral, liver-intestinal, or isolated intestinal transplants. Every recipient was given anti-thymocyte globulin induction, then maintenance tacrolimus and steroids for 2 to 3 years. Of the 20 to 25 intestinal transplant recipients enrolled in the cohort, one of whom was a retransplant, a few patients without pretransplant specimens were excluded. Rather than going through the commercial service, samples from a few later patients were sequenced in-house on an Illumina MiSeq and processed with MiXCR. Alloreactive clones were identified by sequencing pre-transplant mixed lymphocyte reaction products and comparing them with unstimulated pre-transplant donor and recipient T cells. Donor T cell macrochimerism was defined as a peak of at least 4% donor T cells among recipient peripheral blood mononuclear cells. Bulk TCR-beta CDR3 sequencing was used to track graft-versus-host and host-versus-graft alloreactive T cell clones in the graft, circulation and bone marrow after intestinal transplantation. Results the study describes overall, beyond this receptor: Early after transplant, peak levels of circulating GvH clones were found to be associated with declines in HvG clones. GvH clones turned up in recipient bone marrow, with some appearing earlier in ileal mucosa or blood, a pattern consistent with an intestinal mucosal origin. In patients with donor T cell macrochimerism, the allografts had high GvH to HvG T cell clonal ratios. Conclusions were limited by the relatively low number and heterogeneity of intestinal transplant patients.

Libraries were prepared through the immunoSEQ multiplex PCR assay. High-throughput TCR-beta CDR3 sequencing of genomic DNA from most patients was performed by Adaptive Biotechnologies. In the paper's pipeline: TCR sequencing data for roughly 18 patients were retrieved from Adaptive's ImmunoSEQ software; a few other patients were processed with MiXCR and VDJtools. CDR3 nucleotide sequences shared between donor and recipient were removed because their origin could not be assigned. At least 2-fold expansion over unstimulated cells and a minimum CFSE-low frequency of 0.002% (template counts) or 0.001% (read counts) were required for clones to be classified as alloreactive. Mappable clones were those detected in sequenced pre-transplant spleen, lymph node, or MLR CFSE-low populations of the donor or recipient. Cumulative frequency of alloreactive clones was calculated as a percentage of all sequences weighted by copy number. In TCRdb, the immuneACCESS table is reduced to in-frame sequences with V and J assigned. These tables do not hold every clone; where another copy was compared, an unresolved V gene accounts for under half, and the others remain unexplained. From that table come the V and J calls and clone size; the DNA was used to work out D and trimming. The sample profile shows some 40,000 clones; about 92% of them were found once. The ten biggest clones cover around 3.6% of the sample.

Blood samples were collected up to 4 times in the first month after transplant and then at least monthly when available. CDR1 and CDR2 (WNHNN, SYGVQD) derive from the germline V gene (reference sequence). The CDR3 numbers 13 residues from cysteine through phenylalanine. Just CDR3 DNA is preserved here, 39 bases in frame from base 1. Germline trimming amounts to 8 bases on V and 8 bases on J, with 6 as the count of junction bases outside the gene matches. This TCR came from a human patient who received an intestinal transplant, so some T cells may come from the graft donor. This chain joins TRBV10-1 to TRBJ1-4; TRBD1 matches 9 bases in the middle. Sequenced here: PBMCs, sampled 700 to 850 days after intestinal transplantation. The CDR3 reads as follows: CASSGTGMEKLFF. The sequenced DNA: TGCGCCAGCTCCGGGACAGGGATGGAAAAACTGTTTTTT.